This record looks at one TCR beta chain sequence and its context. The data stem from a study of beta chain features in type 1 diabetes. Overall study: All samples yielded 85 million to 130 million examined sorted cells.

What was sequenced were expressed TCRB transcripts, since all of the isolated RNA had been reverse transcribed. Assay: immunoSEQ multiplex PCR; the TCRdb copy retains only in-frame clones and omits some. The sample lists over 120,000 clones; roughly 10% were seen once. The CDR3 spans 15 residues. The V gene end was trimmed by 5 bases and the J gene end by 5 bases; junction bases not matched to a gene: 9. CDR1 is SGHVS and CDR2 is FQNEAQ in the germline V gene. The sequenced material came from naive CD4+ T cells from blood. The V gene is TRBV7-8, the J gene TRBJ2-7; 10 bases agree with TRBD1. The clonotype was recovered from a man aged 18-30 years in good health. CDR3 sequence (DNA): TGTGCCAGCAGCACGCCGGGACAGGGGTTCGACGAGCAGTACTTC. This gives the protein CASSTPGQGFDEQYF.